The 28 T cell receptor delta chains reported below all come from one sample, sequenced in a study of γδ T cells in repeated Plasmodium falciparum infection. Vgamma9/Vdelta2+ and Vdelta2-negative gammadelta T cells were flow-sorted from PBMC for bulk sequencing. TCRdb made new clone calls on the multiplex PCR reads using CATT. This sample carries 80,000 to 95,000 delta-chain clones, almost 1.5% of them seen once, and the ten largest clones take roughly 9.5%. The material sequenced was gamma-delta T cells from blood. The receptors were gathered from a pool of human donors (malaria-infected and uninfected, not separated).

Details on this clone: One base separates it from a far larger clone, so it is likely a read error. This sample includes further DNA sequences coding for the same CDR3. This rearrangement joins TRDV2 to TRDJ1, with 8 bases lining up with TRDD3. The J gene is absent in TCRdb and was assigned here via DNA matching to germline. V trimming: 0 bases; J trimming: 0 bases; junction bases outside the gene matches: 17. Germline values: CDR1 GEAIGNYY, CDR2 EKD. The CDR3 sequence is 20 residues long. The CDR3 region has the DNA TGTGCCTGTGACACCATACGGGTTATGGGGGATGCGATTTACACCGATAAACTCATCTTT. Translation: CACDTIRVMGDAIYTDKLIF.

The chain joins TRDV1 to TRDJ3; 12 nucleotides line up with TRDD3. TCRdb supplies no J gene; here it was assigned by aligning the nucleotide sequence to germline. The CDR3 is 21 amino acids. Germline trimming cut 3 bases from V and 5 bases from J; bases unmatched to any gene: 14. The V gene's germline CDR1 is TSWWSYY and CDR2 QGS. The CDR3 protein is CALGEEVFWGIRGRDTRQMFF. For the CDR3, the DNA is TGTGCTCTTGGGGAGGAAGTCTTCTGGGGGATACGCGGCCGGGACACCCGACAGATGTTTTTC.

The sample holds many counts of this clone. One base away lies a much larger clone, so this may be a sequencing read error. At the DNA level, this CDR3 is encoded by other sequences in the same sample as well. The V gene is TRDV1, the J gene TRDJ1, with 7 bases identical to TRDD3. Germline V lookup: CDR1 TSWWSYY, CDR2 QGS. This CDR3 has 16 residues. This CDR3 is CALGPLGVEHTDKLIF. The CDR3, as DNA: TGCGCTCTTGGCCCCCTGGGGGTTGAGCACACCGATAAACTCATCTTT.

This clone has ten or more counts. This CDR3 is also generated by other DNA sequences in the sample. The CDR3 coding sequence is TGTGCCATGGCGTGTTCTTCAACATTACTGGGGGATACTCTGTCCGATAAACTCATCTTT. It is translated as CAMACSSTLLGDTLSDKLIF. The chain uses TRDV1 and TRDJ1; 12 bases align to TRDD3. The CDR3 contains 20 residues. From germline, CDR1 is TSWWSYY and CDR2 QGS.

Concerning this clone: TCRdb's protein, taken from a much larger clone, differs from this DNA's translation at residue 12, likely owing to a read error; the protein displayed comes from the DNA. Other nucleotide sequences from this sample produce the same CDR3. The CDR3 coding sequence is TGTGCCTGTGACACCCTAGTGGGGGATAGTCCCAGGGACACCCGACAGATGTTTTTC. It specifies CACDTLVGDSPRDTRQMFF. This chain joins TRDV2 and TRDJ3, with TRDD3 matching 9 bases. Because TCRdb records no J gene, it was assigned here through a match of the DNA to germline. Germline CDR1 is GEAIGNYY and CDR2 is EKD. With V trimmed by 0 bases and J by 5 bases, 10 bases remained unmatched. The CDR3 contains 19 residues.

Comment on this clone: TCRdb's listed protein matches a much larger clone and diverges from this DNA's translation at residue 9, likely through a read error; the protein shown comes from the DNA. The V and J genes are TRDV2 and TRDJ2, with TRDD3 matching 10 bases. Looked up from germline, CDR1 is GEAIGNYY and CDR2 is EKD. With 0 bases clipped from V and 7 bases from J, the junction kept 7 bases outside the gene matches. The CDR3 is 16 residues long. CDR3 in amino acids: CACDTGGYVRRAQLFF. For the CDR3, the DNA is TGTGCCTGTGACACCGGGGGATACGTGCGTAGAGCACAACTCTTCTTT.

This clone appeared many times. This chain uses TRDV1 with TRDJ1, with 10 positions matching TRDD3. The CDR3 totals 22 residues. J gave up 0 bases and V 1 base, and 20 bases lay outside the gene matches. Germline CDR1 TSWWSYY, CDR2 QGS. CDR3: CALGEQGLQNWGIPSYTDKLIF. Here the CDR3 DNA reads TGTGCTCTTGGGGAACAGGGCCTTCAAAACTGGGGGATCCCTTCGTACACCGATAAACTCATCTTT.

About this clone: TCRdb shows a much larger clone's protein in place of this DNA's translation, and the two differ at residue 21, likely through a read error; the protein shown is translated from the DNA. The V gene is given as TRDV1, and no J gene call is available; the D call in the table, TRDD3, was not verified against the DNA. Germline V lookup: CDR1 TSWWSYY, CDR2 QGS. The CDR3 is made up of 23 amino acids. For the CDR3, the DNA is TGTGCTCTTGGGGACTACACTTTCCACGGCGGTACTGGTGTATTTCCGTGCACCGATAAACCCATCTTT. Translation: CALGDYTFHGGTGVFPCTDKPIF.

In its sample, this clone was seen a few times. Since a far larger clone is one base different, this is likely a read error. This CDR3 is also generated by other DNA sequences in the sample. The chain joins TRDV1 to TRDJ1; D uncertain. Germline V gene lookup returns CDR1 TSWWSYY and CDR2 QGS. The CDR3 contains 19 residues. The V end lost 3 bases, the J end lost 0 bases, and 23 bases lay between the germline ends. CDR3 protein: CALGEGSAARPRDTDKLIF. For the CDR3, the DNA is TGTGCTCTTGGGGAGGGCAGTGCCGCCCGGCCTAGGGACACCGATAAACTCATCTTT.

This clone was found a few times. A far larger clone is one nucleotide away, so this likely arose from a read error. In the same sample, other DNA sequences code for this CDR3. This rearrangement joins TRDV1 to TRDJ1; 9 positions match TRDD3. TCRdb gives no J gene; it was assigned here by matching the DNA to germline. Germline assignment: CDR1 TSWWSYY and CDR2 QGS. CDR3 length: 22 residues. CDR3 sequence: CALGELEGCYHTGGRYTDKLIF. Written as DNA, the CDR3 is TGCGCTCTTGGGGAACTTGAGGGGTGTTATCATACTGGGGGAAGGTACACCGATAAACTCATCTTT.

In the case of this clone: This likely stems from a read error, as it lies one base from a far larger clone. This sample includes further DNA sequences coding for the same CDR3. The V call is TRDV2, the J call TRDJ2; 11 nucleotides align to TRDD3. TCRdb supplies no J gene; here it was assigned by aligning the nucleotide sequence to germline. CDR1 is GEAIGNYY, CDR2 EKD, per germline. V dropped 2 bases and J dropped 4; count of bases not matched to a gene: 2. The CDR3 loop spans 15 amino acids. This CDR3 reads CACDRLGDTTAQLFF. The CDR3 DNA reads TGTGCCTGTGACAGGCTGGGGGATACGACAGCACAACTCTTCTTT.

This clone was observed many times. A far larger clone is one base from this, pointing to a likely read error. Other DNA sequences within the sample encode an identical CDR3. The V gene reported is TRDV3; the J gene is uncalled. This CDR3 comprises 17 residues. Per germline, CDR1 TVYSNPD and CDR2 GDNSRS (reference sequence). The CDR3 sequence is CAFSWSLRVWYTDKLIF. The CDR3 region has the DNA TGTGCCTTTAGTTGGAGTCTTCGGGTCTGGTACACCGATAAACTTATCTTT.

This clone was detected only a few times. A far larger clone is just one base off, so this is likely a read error. Other DNA variants within this sample encode the same CDR3. The chain combines TRDV2 with TRDJ1; 10 positions match TRDD3. No J gene is reported in TCRdb; it was inferred here by comparing the DNA with germline. CDR3 length equals 18 residues. In germline, CDR1 is GEAIGNYY, CDR2 EKD. As DNA, the CDR3 is TGTGCCTGTGACACCTCCACTGGGGGATCACTGTACACTGATAAACTCATCTTT. It yields the protein CACDTSTGGSLYTDKLIF.

This clone appeared a few times. In the same sample, other DNA sequences code for this CDR3. This chain connects TRDV1 to TRDJ1; TRDD3 matches 7 bases. Trimming at V came to 2 bases and at J to 0 bases, leaving 21 bases not matched to a gene. CDR1 and CDR2 from the germline V gene are TSWWSYY and QGS. The CDR3 extends over 21 amino acids. The CDR3 DNA sequence: TGTGCTCTTGGGGAAACGGGTTGCCTACCCGCGTCTGGGGGGTACACCGATAAACTCATCTTT. It yields the protein CALGETGCLPASGGYTDKLIF.

In this sample, this clone turned up a few times. Translating this DNA gives a protein that differs at residue 4 from the TCRdb one, which belongs to a much larger clone; a read error is likely, and the protein shown is this translation. V is TRDV2 and J is TRDJ1; 10 nucleotides match TRDD3. Matching the DNA to germline supplied the J gene, which TCRdb does not give. This CDR3 is 19 amino acids long. CDR1 and CDR2 (germline): GEAIGNYY, EKD. J lost 1 base, V lost 5 bases, and 18 bases had no gene match. CDR3 DNA sequence: TGTGCCTGTGGTCCCATAGATAAACTGGGGGATCCCCCCACCGATAAACTCATCTTT. Protein sequence: CACGPIDKLGDPPTDKLIF.

This clone occurred a few times. A read error likely explains why the TCRdb protein, taken from a much larger clone, differs from this DNA's translation at residue 3; the protein shown is translated from the DNA. The chain employs TRDV1 and TRDJ1; TRDD3 matches 9 bases. The CDR3 runs 15 residues. Germline CDR1 is TSWWSYY and CDR2 is QGS. CDR3 nucleotides: TGTGCTCATGGGGAAGGTCTACACTGGGGGAATACACTCATCTTT. It encodes CAHGEGLHWGNTLIF.

Comment on this clone: A far larger clone is one base from this, pointing to a likely read error. Other DNA sequences in this sample translate to the same CDR3. The chain combines TRDV1 with TRDJ1, with no clear D. This CDR3 is 12 amino acids long. Trimming left V 3 bases short and J 4 bases short, with 6 bases between. Germline-derived CDR1 and CDR2 are TSWWSYY and QGS. The CDR3 region is CALGEQYDKLIF. The CDR3 DNA reads TGTGCTCTTGGGGAGCAGTACGATAAACTCATCTTT.

Comment on this clone: A read error is likely here: a far larger clone is one base away. The same CDR3 is also encoded by other DNA sequences in this sample. The V gene was identified as TRDV1, while no J gene was called; the D call TRDD3 from the table was never checked on the DNA. Germline V gene lookup returns CDR1 TSWWSYY and CDR2 QGS. The CDR3 sequence is 18 residues long. The CDR3 loop is CALGSILPLWGITKQLIF. The CDR3 coding sequence is TGTGCTCTTGGTTCTATCTTACCTCTCTGGGGGATAACGAAGCAGCTCATCTTT.

Concerning this clone: This likely traces to a read error, being one base from a far larger clone. Different DNA sequences within this sample yield the same CDR3. This chain links TRDV2 with TRDJ1; 11 bases are shared with TRDD3. Germline matching of the DNA provided the J gene here, since TCRdb leaves it blank. CDR1 and CDR2 from the germline V gene are GEAIGNYY and EKD. The CDR3 extends over 17 amino acids. The CDR3 region is CACDTWGRTGGYLGLIF. CDR3 coding DNA: TGTGCCTGCGACACGTGGGGCCGTACTGGGGGATATTTGGGACTCATCTTT.

This clone was seen more than once but under ten times. The protein TCRdb lists belongs to a much larger clone and differs from this DNA's translation at residue 20, which points to a read error; the protein shown is made from the DNA. No J gene call was made, and the V gene is TRDV1; the table assigns TRDD3, which was not confirmed against the DNA. The CDR3 length is 21 residues. Germline CDR1 is TSWWSYY and CDR2 is QGS. In DNA, the CDR3 is TGTGCTCTTGGGCCACCCTGGGGACGATGGGGGGGCGCGGGGGAAACCGATAAACTCACCTTT. It specifies CALGPPWGRWGGAGETDKLTF.

This clone turned up a few times. A far bigger clonotype differs at one base, so this is likely a read error. The sample has other DNA sequences that encode this CDR3 too. This chain joins TRDV2 and TRDJ1; 11 bases are shared with TRDD3. TCRdb leaves out the J gene; it was filled in here by matching the DNA to germline. Germline V lookup: CDR1 GEAIGNYY, CDR2 EKD. V lost 2 bases and J lost 6; bases outside the gene matches: 7. This CDR3 has 15 amino acids. The CDR3 DNA sequence: TGTGCCTGTGACATTTGCGCACTGGGGGATAATAAACTCATCTTT. Its translation: CACDICALGDNKLIF.

Only a few counts were recorded for this clone. TCRdb assigns this DNA the protein of a much larger clone, which departs from its translation at residue 5; this likely reflects a read error, and the protein shown comes from translating the DNA. The V and J genes are TRDV2 and TRDJ1, with TRDD3 matching over 9 bases. The J gene was missing in TCRdb and was found by matching the end of the DNA to germline. CDR3 length: 21 residues. Per germline, CDR1 GEAIGNYY and CDR2 EKD. Trimming took 3 bases from V and 0 from J; bases not matched to a gene: 22. This chain's CDR3 is CACDPGQLLGDHLSNTDKLIF. For the CDR3, the DNA is TGTGCCTGTGACCCGGGACAATTACTGGGGGACCACTTAAGTAACACCGATAAACTCATCTTT.

Details on this clone: TCRdb attributes to this sequence the protein of a much larger clone, which differs from the DNA translation at residue 14; a read error is likely, and the protein displayed is translated from the DNA. This chain connects TRDV2 to TRDJ1; perhaps TRDD3 as D (6 bases). TCRdb does not report a J gene; here it was assigned by matching the DNA to germline references. CDR1 and CDR2 (germline): GEAIGNYY, EKD. CDR3 length: 17 amino acids. The CDR3 region is CACGLLGLSEDTDELIF. CDR3 in DNA: TGTGCCTGTGGATTACTGGGCCTGTCGGAGGACACCGATGAACTCATCTTT.

A remark on this clone: TCRdb's protein for this DNA is that of a much larger clone and differs from the translation at residue 10, likely a read error; the protein shown is the DNA translation. The chain has TRDV2 and TRDJ3, with D maybe TRDD3 (5 bases). No J segment appears in TCRdb, so it was assigned here by matching the sequence to germline. Germline CDR1 is GEAIGNYY and CDR2 is EKD. Trimming stripped 3 bases from V and 2 bases from J, with 25 bases between. The CDR3 has 21 residues. Here the CDR3 reads CACDLRGCGVTQPWDTRQMFF. The DNA of the CDR3 is TGTGCCTGTGACCTACGGGGGTGCGGGGTTACGCAGCCCTGGGACACCCGACAGATGTTTTTC.

This clone has more than one count but fewer than ten. The TCRdb protein comes from a much larger clone and disagrees with this DNA's translation at residue 14, likely due to a read error; the protein given here is derived from the DNA. This rearrangement joins TRDV2 to TRDJ3, with 10 bases aligning to TRDD3. TCRdb is silent on the J gene; assignment here came from matching the DNA to germline. The CDR3 contains 18 residues. Per the germline V gene, CDR1 is GEAIGNYY and CDR2 is EKD. DNA of the CDR3: TGTGCCTGTGACACTGGGGGATACAGCTCCTGGGACACCCAACAGATGTTTTTC. Translated, it gives CACDTGGYSSWDTQQMFF.

About this clone itself: The protein TCRdb gives is from a much larger clone and does not agree with this DNA's translation at residue 13, likely a read error; the protein shown here comes from the DNA. V gene TRDV2 combines with J gene TRDJ1, with TRDD3 matching over 8 bases. Germline values: CDR1 GEAIGNYY, CDR2 EKD. With V trimmed by 0 bases and J by 6 bases, 17 bases remained unmatched. The CDR3 sequence is 18 residues long. Here the CDR3 reads CACDTVSGGRTLANKLIF. The DNA of the CDR3 is TGTGCCTGTGACACCGTTTCTGGGGGAAGAACGCTAGCAAATAAACTCATCTTT.

About this clone: A read error is likely here: a far larger clone is one base away. The sample has other DNA sequences that encode this CDR3 too. V gene TRDV1 combines with J gene TRDJ1; the match to TRDD3 covers 11 bases. Looked up from germline, CDR1 is TSWWSYY and CDR2 is QGS. This CDR3 spans 20 amino acids. This CDR3 is CALGEYRLAGGYPGTDKLIF. CDR3 nucleotide sequence: TGTGCTCTTGGGGAATACCGTTTGGCTGGGGGATACCCAGGCACCGATAAGCTCATCTTT.

This clone was counted a few times. TCRdb's protein, taken from a much larger clone, differs from this DNA's translation at residue 6, likely owing to a read error; the protein displayed comes from the DNA. The chain has TRDV2 and TRDJ1; 13 nucleotides match TRDD3. In the absence of a J gene in TCRdb, the DNA was matched to germline to assign it here. The germline V gene encodes CDR1 GEAIGNYY and CDR2 EKD. With 3 bases clipped from V and 2 bases from J, the junction kept 23 bases outside the gene matches. The CDR3 has 22 residues. The CDR3 region has the DNA TGTGCCTGTGACCCAGCACCGACCGCCGTACTGGGGGATACGGAGGGGACCGATAAACTCATCTTT. It specifies CACDPAPTAVLGDTEGTDKLIF.